These 23 T cell receptor beta chains share one sample of origin, sequenced in a study of blood T cell repertoires in COVID-19. Assay used: immunoSEQ multiplex PCR; TCRdb lists only in-frame clones, some missing. Among around 65,000 clones listed, 79% were seen once. Specimen: peripheral blood. Every receptor here comes from a man aged 55-75 years with acute or convalescent COVID-19.

The chain joins TRBV27 to TRBJ2-7; maybe TRBD1 (6 bases). Trimming cost V 0 bases and J 3 bases, with 9 bases left between them. Per the germline V gene, CDR1 is MNHEY and CDR2 is SMNVEV (reference sequence). This CDR3 region has 14 residues. Written as DNA, the CDR3 is TGTGCCAGCAGTTTATCGGGGGCGAACTACGAGCAGTACTTC. Amino acid sequence: CASSLSGANYEQYF.

The genes are TRBV30 and TRBJ2-3, with D hard to call. Germline CDR1 GTSNPN, CDR2 SVGIG (reference sequence). The CDR3 runs 12 residues. V lost 0 bases and J 6 bases, leaving 7 bases between the germline ends. The CDR3 nucleotides are TGTGCCTGGAGTGTACAGAGTGATACGCAGTATTTT. Translating it yields CAWSVQSDTQYF.

The rearrangement joins TRBV7-2 to TRBJ1-2; 8 bases are a match to TRBD1. The V gene end was trimmed by 0 bases and the J gene end by 6 bases; junction bases not matched to a gene: 3. Germline assignment: CDR1 SGHTA and CDR2 FQGNSA. The CDR3 runs 14 residues. CDR3 bases: TGTGCCAGCAGCTTAGCGTCGACAGGGGATGGCTACACCTTC. Translated: CASSLASTGDGYTF.

The chain couples TRBV10-3 to TRBJ2-1; D perhaps matches TRBD2 (6 bases). There are 12 residues in the CDR3. V shed 6 bases and J shed 8 bases, with 11 bases lying between them. From germline, CDR1 is ENHRY and CDR2 SYGVKD. CDR3 in DNA: TGTGCCATCAGCGGAGGGTCGCATGAGCAGTTCTTC. It translates to CAISGGSHEQFF.

The chain couples TRBV25-1 to TRBJ1-2; D is perhaps TRBD1 (5 bases). The germline gives CDR1 MGHDK, CDR2 SYGVNS. The CDR3 totals 15 residues. The V and J ends lost 1 base and 7 bases respectively, with 16 bases between them. CDR3 loop: CASSELVGGGSGYTF. CDR3 DNA sequence: TGTGCCAGCAGTGAATTGGTCGGGGGAGGAAGTGGCTACACCTTC.

The chain is built from TRBV19 and TRBJ2-1, with 11 positions matching TRBD2. This CDR3 is built from 15 residues. Trimming at V came to 5 bases and at J to 7 bases, leaving 7 bases not matched to a gene. Per the germline V gene, CDR1 is LNHDA and CDR2 is SQIVND (reference sequence). DNA of the CDR3: TGTGCCAGTAGTTCGGGTAGCGGGGGGGGTAATGAGCAGTTCTTC. Translating gives CASSSGSGGGNEQFF. The full variable domain, completed using reference TRBV19 and TRBJ2-1, is DGGITQSPKYLFRKEGQNVTLSCEQNLNHDAMYWYRQDPGQGLRLIYYSQIVNDFQKGDIAEGYSVSREKKESFPLTVTSAQKNPTAFYLCASSSGSGGGNEQFFGPGTRLTVL.

The chain carries TRBV10-3 and TRBJ1-5, with D tentatively TRBD1 (5 bases). The V and J ends lost 3 bases and 3 bases respectively, with 9 bases between them. Germline CDR1 and CDR2: ENHRY and SYGVKD. This CDR3 has 14 residues. The CDR3 sequence is CAISEATDNQPQHF. DNA for the CDR3: TGTGCCATCAGTGAAGCGACAGACAATCAGCCCCAGCATTTT.

The chain is built from TRBV6-5 and TRBJ1-2; D gene uncertain. This CDR3 is built from 13 residues. Trimming took off 4 bases at V and 4 bases at J, with 10 bases between the two ends. In germline, CDR1 is MNHEY, CDR2 SVGAGI. CDR3 nucleotides: TGTGCCAGCAGTTTCCAGAGGAGCTATGGCTACACCTTC. This gives the protein CASSFQRSYGYTF.

The chain couples TRBV27 to TRBJ1-5, with D tentatively TRBD1 (6 bases). This CDR3 is 14 amino acids long. Trimming left V 6 bases short and J 1 base short, with 10 bases between. CDR1 and CDR2 from the germline V gene are MNHEY and SMNVEV (reference sequence). The CDR3 bases are TGTGCCAGCAGACTCCAGGGGAGCAATCAGCCCCAGCATTTT. Its translation: CASRLQGSNQPQHF.

This clone was detected only once. The genes are TRBV18 and TRBJ2-5, with D hard to call. The CDR3 totals 13 residues. V was cut by 3 bases and J by 1 base, with 6 bases left in between. Germline CDR1 is KGHSH and CDR2 is LQKENI. CDR3 protein: CASSPGSQETQYF. CDR3 in DNA: TGTGCCAGCTCACCGGGCAGCCAAGAGACCCAGTACTTC.

The V call is TRBV7-8, the J call TRBJ1-6; 10 bases agree with TRBD1. CDR3 size: 19 residues. V was pared by 1 base and J by 3 bases, with 9 bases of the junction left unmatched. CDR1 is SGHVS and CDR2 is FQNEAQ in the germline V gene. Here the CDR3 reads CASSLVGQGTKRYNSPLHF. The CDR3 bases are TGTGCCAGCAGCTTAGTGGGACAGGGGACCAAGCGCTATAATTCACCCCTCCACTTT.

The chain employs TRBV6-5 and TRBJ2-1, with 12 nucleotides matching TRBD2. Trimming at V came to 2 bases and at J to 6 bases, leaving 5 bases not matched to a gene. The CDR3 runs 16 residues. CDR1 is MNHEY and CDR2 is SVGAGI in the germline V gene. The chain's CDR3 is CASSYDRLAGVNEQFF. The CDR3 coding sequence is TGTGCCAGCAGTTACGACCGACTAGCGGGGGTCAATGAGCAGTTCTTC.

CDR3 region: CASSEYMTGGRQTQYF. Here the CDR3 DNA reads TGTGCCAGCAGTGAATATATGACAGGGGGTCGGCAGACCCAGTACTTC. This chain joins TRBV6-1 and TRBJ2-5; TRBD1 matches 9 bases. There are 16 residues in the CDR3. V shed 2 bases, J shed 6 bases, and the junction held 10 bases outside the gene matches. Per germline, CDR1 MNHNS and CDR2 SASEGT.

The V and J genes are TRBV11-2 and TRBJ1-3; D ambiguous. The CDR3 covers 15 residues. V was trimmed by 5 bases and J by 8 bases, leaving 19 bases between them. CDR1 is SGHAT, CDR2 FQNNGV, per germline. This chain's CDR3 is CASSPSRGGVDTIYF. Here the CDR3 DNA reads TGTGCCAGCAGCCCATCCCGGGGTGGAGTAGACACCATATATTTT. The variable domain in full, with the rest retrieved from reference TRBV11-2 and TRBJ1-3, is EAGVAQSPRYKIIEKRQSVAFWCNPISGHATLYWYQQILGQGPKLLIQFQNNGVVDDSQLPKDRFSAERLKGVDSTLKIQPAKLEDSAVYLCASSPSRGGVDTIYFGEGSWLTVV.

The V call is TRBV19, the J call TRBJ2-3, with 10 bases matching TRBD1. The germline V gene has CDR1 LNHDA and CDR2 SQIVND (reference sequence). Trimming took 7 bases from V and 1 from J; bases not matched to a gene: 11. This CDR3 is built from 17 residues. The chain's CDR3 is CASTLGTGAGRTDTQYF. As DNA, the CDR3 is TGTGCCAGTACATTGGGGACAGGGGCCGGTCGCACAGATACGCAGTATTTT.

This chain links TRBV27 with TRBJ2-2; a possible D gene is TRBD2 (7 bases). The CDR3 length is 17 residues. Germline CDR1 reads MNHEY; CDR2 reads SMNVEV (reference sequence). V lost 2 bases, J lost 2 bases, and 15 bases lay in between. CDR3 DNA sequence: TGTGCCAGCAGTTTAAGGGCTCGGGGGGCTAACACCGGGGAGCTGTTTTTT. It translates to CASSLRARGANTGELFF.

V usage is TRBV3-1 (or the pseudogene TRBV3-2) and J usage is TRBJ2-7; D may be TRBD1 (6 bases). Per the germline V gene, CDR1 is LGHDT and CDR2 is YNNKEL (reference sequence). The CDR3 length is 14 residues. Trimming removed 6 bases from V and 2 bases from J, with 14 bases in between. The CDR3 coding sequence is TGTGCCAGCAGTAACGACAGGAACCCCTACGAGCAGTACTTC. The encoded protein is CASSNDRNPYEQYF.

The chain employs TRBV29-1 and TRBJ2-5, with TRBD2 matching over 11 bases. Germline V CDR1 and CDR2: SQVTM, ANQGSEA. V was pared by 2 bases and J by 5 bases, with 10 bases of the junction left unmatched. The CDR3 totals 16 residues. The CDR3 protein is CSVEIGASGGHETQYF. In nucleotides, the CDR3 is TGCAGCGTTGAAATTGGGGCTAGCGGGGGGCACGAGACCCAGTACTTC.

This sequence joins TRBV7-9 and TRBJ1-5; no definite D call. From germline, CDR1 is SEHNR and CDR2 FQNEAQ (reference sequence). V was clipped by 1 base and J by 3 bases, with 7 bases between them. The CDR3 is 14 amino acids. The CDR3 sequence is CASSLGSLNQPQHF. CDR3 coding DNA: TGTGCCAGCAGCTTAGGCAGTCTCAATCAGCCCCAGCATTTT.

The V gene is TRBV19, the J gene TRBJ1-2; TRBD1 agrees at 11 bases. The CDR3 spans 17 residues. CDR1 and CDR2 from the germline V gene are LNHDA and SQIVND (reference sequence). Losses at the gene ends were 5 bases for V and 2 bases for J; bases not matched to a gene: 10. CDR3: CASSPGTGGVRNYGYTF. CDR3 DNA sequence: TGTGCCAGTAGTCCCGGGACAGGGGGTGTGAGAAACTATGGCTACACCTTC.

The gene calls are TRBV30 and TRBJ2-3, with D hard to call. This CDR3 region has 15 residues. The germline gives CDR1 GTSNPN, CDR2 SVGIG (reference sequence). The V end was cut by 2 bases, the J end by 0 bases, with 12 bases between. The CDR3 spells CAWSWSPTSTDTQYF. The CDR3 DNA reads TGTGCCTGGAGTTGGTCACCCACTAGCACAGATACGCAGTATTTT.

This clone has only a few counts. J is TRBJ1-5 and V is TRBV7-2; no reliable D call. Germline CDR1 SGHTA, CDR2 FQGNSA. The V gene lost 3 bases and the J gene lost 5 bases, with 11 bases spanning the gap. This CDR3 spans 14 amino acids. The CDR3 protein is CASSFSGGDQPQHF. In nucleotides, the CDR3 is TGTGCCAGCAGCTTTTCAGGTGGCGATCAGCCCCAGCATTTT.

This clone was seen just once. V and J are TRBV5-1 and TRBJ1-4; a weak D match, TRBD1 (5 bases). There are 15 residues in the CDR3. Germline V gene data show CDR1 as SGHRS and CDR2 as YFSETQ. V was trimmed by 8 bases and J by 5 bases, leaving 19 bases between them. The CDR3 coding sequence is TGCGCCAGTACTTTCTCGGGACTATCGAATGAAAAACTGTTTTTT. It yields the protein CASTFSGLSNEKLFF.